The entry below gives a single TCR beta chain sequence along with its context. Its antigen is not known. These data come from a study of CXCR3-negative and CXCR3-positive naive CD8 T cells. Study-wide results and limits: The level of CXCR3 expression partially decreased after cryopreservation; the majority of assays used fresh PBMCs. Hydrophobicity of TRB CDR3s was greater in CXCR3-positive naive cells than in CXCR3-negative naive cells. Memory cells diverged, while naive CXCR3-positive and CXCR3-negative cells had similar TRBV-TRBJ usage. No difference in surface CD5 was seen between naive subsets, and TCR strength was inferred from TRB CDR3 properties.

The CDR3 sequence is 13 residues long. The germline V gene encodes CDR1 SGHVS and CDR2 FNYEAQ. Among CD8+ T cells, naive ones were CD45RO-CCR7+CD27+CD95-. Libraries of TRB cDNA were made by 5' RACE and carried UMIs. After re-calling the 5' RACE reads, TCRdb lists one entry per CDR3 protein, DNA absent. The sample holds some 6,700 distinct CDR3 sequences. The chain employs TRBV7-6 and TRBJ1-5. This sequence was found in a human donor in good health. Some clones in this sample may be carry-over from other donors' samples. The sample consisted of naive CXCR3+ CD8+ T cells from blood. Documented subset: CD45RO-CCR7+CD27+CD95- naive CD8+ T cells expressing CXCR3 (TNR3+). CDR3 sequence: CASSPNSNQPQHF.